The next 13 T cell receptor beta chains were all read from a single sample in a study of control samples from healthy donors and cancer patients. TCRdb's table, derived via immunoSEQ multiplex PCR, lists solely in-frame clones and lacks some. Of approximately 97,000 clones listed, roughly 89% are singletons. Sequencing was carried out using blood. These receptors all come from a human donor in good health. The donor label of this sample is uncertain.

This clone was recorded only once. The chain has TRBV30 and TRBJ2-3; D is possibly TRBD2 (5 bases). V dropped 2 bases and J dropped 0 bases, with 12 bases sitting between them. The CDR3 is made up of 15 amino acids. CDR1 GTSNPN and CDR2 SVGIG come from the germline V gene (reference sequence). The CDR3 sequence is CAWSLGLASTDTQYF. In DNA form, the CDR3 reads TGTGCCTGGAGTCTTGGACTGGCTAGCACAGATACGCAGTATTTT.

V usage is TRBV29-1 and J usage is TRBJ1-2; TRBD1 aligns across 10 bases. The junction had 9 bases not matched to a gene; V was cut back by 7 bases and J by 7 bases. The CDR3 contains 13 residues. Germline CDR1 reads SQVTM; CDR2 reads ANQGSEA. For the CDR3, the DNA is TGCAGCGGGGGGACAGGGGATGGGAGTGGCTACACCTTC. It is translated as CSGGTGDGSGYTF.

The chain couples TRBV6-5 to TRBJ1-1; the D gene is possibly TRBD1 (5 bases). V lost 1 base and J lost 11, with 20 bases in between. The germline V gene encodes CDR1 MNHEY and CDR2 SVGAGI. The CDR3 has 15 amino acids. The CDR3 DNA reads as TGTGCCAGCAGTTACTTCCCGGGACGGGCGCTGCGGGCTTTCTTT. Translation gives CASSYFPGRALRAFF.

The chain recombines TRBV9 with TRBJ2-2; 10 bases line up with TRBD1. This CDR3 spans 15 amino acids. V shed 5 bases, J shed 3 bases, and the junction held 4 bases outside the gene matches. Germline assignment: CDR1 SGDLS and CDR2 YYNGEE. The CDR3 protein is CASRSGTGDTGELFF. The CDR3 region has the DNA TGTGCCAGCAGGTCCGGGACAGGGGACACCGGGGAGCTGTTTTTT.

This chain connects TRBV9 to TRBJ2-5; 8 bases line up with TRBD2. Looked up from germline, CDR1 is SGDLS and CDR2 is YYNGEE. V lost 4 bases and J lost 5; bases outside the gene matches: 10. The CDR3 runs to 15 residues. This CDR3 is CASSFRGGGTETQYF. The CDR3 bases are TGTGCCAGCAGCTTCCGGGGCGGGGGGACGGAGACCCAGTACTTC.

The V call is TRBV6-5, the J call TRBJ1-6, with a tentative D call TRBD1 (6 bases). The CDR3 is made up of 15 amino acids. The V end was cut by 2 bases, the J end by 6 bases, with 11 bases between. Germline assignment: CDR1 MNHEY and CDR2 SVGAGI. The DNA of the CDR3 is TGTGCCAGCAGTTACGGACAGAGCATTAATTCACCCCTCCACTTT. Residues: CASSYGQSINSPLHF.

V and J are TRBV28 and TRBJ1-1, with D possibly being TRBD1 (5 bases). The CDR3 runs to 15 residues. V gave up 6 bases and J gave up 0 bases, with 14 bases separating them. In germline, CDR1 is MDHEN, CDR2 SYDVKM. The CDR3 region has the DNA TGTGCCAGCAGCCCTCCGCAGGGAATGAACACTGAAGCTTTCTTT. As protein: CASSPPQGMNTEAFF.

The chain is built from TRBV12-3 or TRBV12-4 and TRBJ1-3; no reliable D call. The CDR3 is 13 residues long. Trimming removed 3 bases from V and 3 bases from J, with 6 bases in between. The CDR3 bases are TGTGCCAGCAGTTTGTTTTATGGAAACACCATATATTTT. This sequence encodes CASSLFYGNTIYF.

The V and J genes are TRBV15 and TRBJ1-5; 7 bases are a match to TRBD1. Germline values: CDR1 LNHNV, CDR2 YYDKDF (reference sequence). This CDR3 is 15 amino acids long. The V segment lost 0 bases and the J segment 7 bases; nucleotides outside the gene matches: 6. The DNA of the CDR3 is TGTGCCACCAGCAGAGAGACAGGGAGAGGACAGCCCCAGCATTTT. This gives the protein CATSRETGRGQPQHF.

The CDR3 region has the DNA TGTGCCAGCAGCCAAGATCTCGTGGTGGCTTTCTTT. It yields the protein CASSQDLVVAFF. The chain joins TRBV4-2 to TRBJ1-1; D gene uncertain. CDR1 and CDR2 (germline): LGHNA, YNFKEQ. Deletions cut 0 bases from V and 11 bases from J, with 10 bases between. This CDR3 comprises 12 residues.

This chain joins TRBV4-1 and TRBJ2-1; 14 bases map to TRBD2. Germline V gives CDR1 MGHRA, CDR2 YSYEKL. The trim removed 4 bases at V and 8 bases at J, leaving 4 bases unmatched. The CDR3 spans 15 residues. This chain's CDR3 is CASSPTSGGAYEQFF. The DNA of the CDR3 is TGCGCCAGCAGCCCGACTAGCGGGGGGGCCTATGAGCAGTTCTTC.

This chain links TRBV19 with TRBJ1-3; D perhaps matches TRBD1 (6 bases). Between the trimmed V and J ends, which lost 4 bases and 2 bases, there was a span of 12 bases. Germline-derived CDR1 and CDR2 are LNHDA and SQIVND (reference sequence). The CDR3 contains 15 residues. The CDR3 here is CASSSHRTAGNTIYF. CDR3 DNA sequence: TGTGCCAGTAGTAGTCACAGGACAGCTGGAAACACCATATATTTT.

The genes are TRBV29-1 and TRBJ2-5; TRBD2 matches 13 bases. Unmatched junction bases numbered 6, after V lost 4 bases and J lost 4 bases. The CDR3 is 15 residues long. The germline V gene has CDR1 SQVTM and CDR2 ANQGSEA. The CDR3 DNA reads as TGCAGCGTTGTATCCCGACTAGCGGGGGGAGAGACCCAGTACTTC. This encodes CSVVSRLAGGETQYF.